The TCR beta chain under discussion was sequenced for a study of T cells in Graves' hyperthyroidism and ophthalmopathy (dated by TCRdb to between 2017 and 2020). Context from the whole study: Peripheral blood samples were taken at the time of initial diagnosis, prior to any treatment. The study also compared thyroid tissue and blood T-cell repertoires from 5 to 7 Graves' hyperthyroidism patients. The approximately 90 discovery patients were randomly split 7:3 into training and test sets. Whether ophthalmopathy could be predicted prospectively was tested in an independent validation cohort made up of approximately 19 hyperthyroidism patients plus 17 patients who later progressed to ophthalmopathy. According to the paper, TCR Vbeta CDR3 sequencing was carried out on over 130 peripheral blood samples, which came from fewer than 50 ophthalmopathy, 75 or so hyperthyroidism and approximately 17 progressor patients. To identify distinguishing TCR V-J signatures, a discovery cohort of around 98 patients was used, comprising fewer than 45 with Graves' ophthalmopathy and some 57 with stable Graves' hyperthyroidism. Following sampling, methimazole starting at 30 mg daily was given to hyperthyroidism patients, and high-dose intravenous methylprednisolone was given to ophthalmopathy patients. What the research found in general, with its limitations: A model built on a 13 V-J signature distinguished ophthalmopathy from stable hyperthyroidism, reaching over 85% sensitivity and around 81% specificity in cross-validation and 80%/75% in testing. Most expanded thyroid clonotypes (frequency above 0.001) were also detected in blood, a finding suggesting that blood repertoires may reflect thyroid immune responses. No statistical method was used to set the sample size in advance, and investigators knew the group allocation. In validation, the model predicted progression to ophthalmopathy a median of 6.5 months before onset, with approximately 68% sensitivity and nearly 75% specificity.

The TCR beta CDR3 regions were amplified from the RNA transcripts. The first round of RT-PCR for the TCR CDR3 was performed with the HTBI primer set and the Qiagen OneStep RT-PCR kit. Libraries were constructed in a second round of multiplex PCR, after which size selection and purification were carried out. The libraries were sequenced on an Illumina HiSeq2000 using paired-end 100 bp reads. In the original analysis: SOAPnuke was used to process the raw data, with reads discarded if the reads contained adapters or uncalled bases, had a mean Phred below 15, or lacked an exact constant-primer or identifier match. High-quality paired reads were merged using COPE v1.2.5, and each unique nucleotide sequence was defined as a clonotype. Clonotypes were aligned to IMGT TRBV, TRBD and TRBJ reference segments using MiTCR v1.1. The analysis included only V-J combinations with a frequency above 0.0001, which together covered 99% to 99.2% of the repertoires. A TCS score was defined as the ratio between F50 (clonal expansion) and ExV (chaos), using BLOSUM62-based TCRdist between CDR3 peptides within each V-J. Welch's t-statistics and random forest reduced some 510 V-J features to about 13, which were used in a naive Bayes classifier (R e1071). The raw public data were reprocessed by TCRdb itself: fastp quality trimming at Q25, MiXCR clonotype calling, in-frame beta chains only. Every distinct CDR3 protein forms one entry, paired with its most common genes and DNA. TCRdb's processing, not the authors', yielded these V and J calls. Across this sample there are 300,000 to 450,000 distinct CDR3 sequences, with more than 14% seen only once. The biggest ten clones account for about 20% of the sample.

Sequences SGHTA (CDR1) and FQGNSA (CDR2) are obtained from the germline V gene. The CDR3 measures 15 amino acids from cysteine to phenylalanine. Here the CDR3 DNA is all that survives: 45 bases in frame from base 1. The junction carries 11 bases between V and J, which are trimmed by 1 base and 4 bases respectively. This clonotype was seen many times. What antigen it recognizes has not been identified. Base-call qualities are not available, and no considerably larger clone is one nucleotide away. Ophthalmopathy patients had moderately to severely active disease, with a Clinical Activity Score of 3 or more, a NOSPECS grade of 4 or more, and a disease duration of less than 3 months. Patients with uncontrolled infections, other autoimmune diseases, pregnancy or lactation were excluded. Diagnoses relied on clinical symptoms, serum thyroxine and TRAb, thyroid ultrasound and orbital computed tomography. PBMCs were separated from roughly 9.3 ml of fresh peripheral blood using Ficoll-Paque density gradient centrifugation. Total RNA was extracted using Trizol reagent, and RNA quality was assessed on an Agilent 2100 Bioanalyzer.

The sequenced sample was blood. This receptor was taken from a woman younger than 45 with Graves' ophthalmopathy. The rearrangement combines TRBV7-2 with TRBJ1-5; the D gene remains uncertain. The DNA is as follows: TGTGCCAGCAGCTTAGAACTACTGGGGAATCAGCCCCAGCATTTT. This yields the protein CASSLELLGNQPQHF.